This record covers a single T cell receptor (beta chain). The data stem from a study of shared clonotypes between healthy human individuals. The V gene end was trimmed by 6 bases and the J gene end by 0 bases; junction bases not matched to a gene: 3. Germline values: CDR1 MNHNY, CDR2 SVGAGI (reference sequence). The CDR3 loop spans 15 amino acids. Profiling relied on immunoSEQ multiplex PCR, and the TCRdb table lists in-frame clones only, not all of them. The table has around 2.5 million clones, roughly 93% seen once. This sequence joins TRBV6-6 and TRBJ2-1, with TRBD2 matching 9 bases. This TCR came from a man aged 18 to 29 in good health. Some clones in this sample may be carry-over from other donors' samples. The sample was naive CD4+ T cells from PBMCs. Documented subset: CD45RA+ positively selected. In DNA, the CDR3 is TGTGCCAGCAGCCCTAGCGGGATCTCCTACAATGAGCAGTTCTTC. This sequence encodes CASSPSGISYNEQFF.